These 19 T cell receptor beta chains were sequenced from one sample in a study of blood T cell repertoires in COVID-19. Some clones are missing from TCRdb's copy, which holds only in-frame ones; the method was immunoSEQ multiplex PCR. The data contain about 120,000 clones, approximately 80% of them singletons. Input material: peripheral blood. These receptors were obtained from a woman between 50 and 59 years old with acute or convalescent COVID-19.

The chain uses TRBV20-1 and TRBJ2-7, with D tentatively TRBD1 (5 bases). Trimming pared 3 bases from V and 2 bases from J, leaving 11 bases between. Germline CDR1 reads DFQATT; CDR2 reads SNEGSKA (reference sequence). The CDR3 loop spans 13 amino acids. In DNA form, the CDR3 reads TGCAGTGCTAGTTCTTCAGGGCCCTACGAGCAGTACTTC. It yields the protein CSASSSGPYEQYF.

The chain uses TRBV6-6 and TRBJ2-5; tentative D call: TRBD2 (5 bases). Trimming removed 1 base from V and 2 bases from J, with 11 bases in between. CDR1 is MNHNY, CDR2 SVGAGI, per germline (reference sequence). The CDR3 contains 15 residues. The CDR3 DNA reads TGTGCCAGCAGTTACTTTCAAGCGGTGCAAGAGACCCAGTACTTC. It translates to CASSYFQAVQETQYF.

The genes are TRBV9 and TRBJ2-2; D may be TRBD2 (6 bases). Trimming took 0 bases from V and 3 from J, leaving 12 bases between them. The CDR3 is 16 residues long. Germline loops: CDR1 SGDLS, CDR2 YYNGEE. Here the CDR3 reads CASSVDRGSDTGELFF. CDR3 sequence (DNA): TGTGCCAGCAGCGTAGACCGGGGGAGTGACACCGGGGAGCTGTTTTTT.

This clone was seen only a few times. The chain uses TRBV5-8 and TRBJ1-1; D not certain. From germline, CDR1 is SGHTS and CDR2 YDEGEE. The CDR3 has 14 residues. V lost 0 bases and J lost 5, with 11 bases in between. This CDR3 reads CASSLDGARTEAFF. The CDR3, as DNA: TGTGCCAGCAGCTTGGATGGAGCCCGAACTGAAGCTTTCTTT.

J is TRBJ2-2 and V is TRBV28, with D tentatively TRBD2 (5 bases). The CDR3 length is 15 residues. Trimming removed 4 bases at V and 0 bases at J, with 9 bases between. Germline lookup yields CDR1 MDHEN and CDR2 SYDVKM. The CDR3 region is CASSSTGTNTGELFF. CDR3 nucleotide sequence: TGTGCCAGCAGTTCGACCGGGACGAACACCGGGGAGCTGTTTTTT.

The chain carries TRBV10-2 and TRBJ2-7, with 7 positions matching TRBD1. Germline V gives CDR1 WSHSY, CDR2 SAAADI. V shed 6 bases and J 1 base; nucleotides not matched to a gene: 9. The length of the CDR3 is 15 residues. The CDR3 region is CASRSPGQPSYEQYF. The CDR3 nucleotides are TGCGCCAGCAGGAGTCCGGGACAGCCATCCTACGAGCAGTACTTC.

CDR3 amino acids: CASSRTGVGGYTF. The CDR3 nucleotides read TGTGCCAGCAGCCGGACAGGGGTAGGGGGCTACACCTTC. The rearrangement links TRBV7-3 to TRBJ1-2, with TRBD1 matching 9 bases. CDR1 and CDR2 from the germline V gene are SGHTA and FQGTGA. V lost 5 bases to trimming and J lost 8 bases; unmatched junction nucleotides: 6. The CDR3 runs to 13 residues.

V is TRBV6-1 and J is TRBJ2-2, with D maybe TRBD1 (5 bases). In germline, CDR1 is MNHNS, CDR2 SASEGT. The CDR3 has 13 residues. With 6 bases removed from V and 6 bases from J, the gap between germline ends came to 11 bases. CDR3 nucleotide sequence: TGTGCCAGCAGAACCGGACACGCCGGGGAGCTGTTTTTT. It translates to CASRTGHAGELFF.

The gene calls are TRBV27 and TRBJ1-1; D is unclear. The CDR3 totals 13 residues. V lost 2 bases and J 4 bases, leaving 8 bases between the germline ends. From germline, CDR1 is MNHEY and CDR2 SMNVEV (reference sequence). The CDR3, as DNA: TGTGCCAGCAGTTTACGGGAGGGCACTGAAGCTTTCTTT. It specifies CASSLREGTEAFF.

This clone occurred a few times. V is TRBV28 and J is TRBJ1-6; no clear D. This CDR3 contains 13 residues. Trimming left V 1 base short and J 7 bases short, with 5 bases between. Germline V gene data show CDR1 as MDHEN and CDR2 as SYDVKM. CDR3 DNA: TGTGCCAGCAGTTTATCGGGGAATTCACCCCTCCACTTT. It specifies CASSLSGNSPLHF.

The table lists this clone with a few counts. The rearrangement links TRBV6-5 to TRBJ2-5; TRBD1 is a possible D gene (5 bases). V was pared by 6 bases and J by 4 bases, with 18 bases between. Per the germline V gene, CDR1 is MNHEY and CDR2 is SVGAGI. The CDR3 covers 15 residues. CDR3 coding DNA: TGTGCCAGCAGCCTAGGGGAATGGGTAGGAGAGACCCAGTACTTC. Residues: CASSLGEWVGETQYF.

The J gene is TRBJ2-2, the V gene TRBV6-1, with TRBD2 matching over 9 bases. Germline lookup yields CDR1 MNHNS and CDR2 SASEGT. The CDR3 has 15 amino acids. J gave up 7 bases and V 3 bases, and 6 bases lay outside the gene matches. The CDR3 DNA reads as TGTGCCAGCAGTGAGCGTAAGCGGGAGGTCGGGGAGCTGTTTTTT. As protein: CASSERKREVGELFF.

This clone occurred once. The chain is built from TRBV9 and TRBJ2-7, with 7 bases matching TRBD1. J gave up 3 bases and V 4 bases, and 13 bases lay outside the gene matches. CDR1 is SGDLS and CDR2 is YYNGEE in the germline V gene. The CDR3 runs to 16 residues. The CDR3 region is CASSPNPGQFSYEQYF. CDR3 nucleotide sequence: TGTGCCAGCAGCCCAAACCCGGGACAGTTTAGCTACGAGCAGTACTTC.

This chain joins TRBV5-1 and TRBJ2-3; 8 nucleotides agree with TRBD2. Germline V gives CDR1 SGHRS, CDR2 YFSETQ. This CDR3 comprises 16 residues. V was pared by 0 bases and J by 2 bases, with 5 bases of the junction left unmatched. CDR3 sequence: CASSLAASGPTDTQYF. In DNA, the CDR3 is TGCGCCAGCAGCTTGGCGGCTAGCGGGCCCACAGATACGCAGTATTTT. The variable domain in full, with the rest retrieved from reference TRBV5-1 and TRBJ2-3, is KAGVTQTPRYLIKTRGQQVTLSCSPISGHRSVSWYQQTPGQGLQFLFEYFSETQRNKGNFPGRFSGRQFSNSRSEMNVSTLELGDSALYLCASSLAASGPTDTQYFGPGTRLTVL.

The chain carries TRBV7-2 and TRBJ1-1; D gene uncertain. Deletions cut 5 bases from V and 0 bases from J, with 7 bases between. Germline CDR1 reads SGHTA; CDR2 reads FQGNSA. CDR3 length: 13 residues. DNA of the CDR3: TGTGCCAGCAGCGTAACTGTGAACACTGAAGCTTTCTTT. Translating it yields CASSVTVNTEAFF.

This clone was recorded a few times. The gene calls are TRBV4-2 and TRBJ1-2; 7 nucleotides align to TRBD1. This CDR3 contains 17 residues. The junction had 9 bases not matched to a gene; V was cut back by 0 bases and J by 2 bases. The germline gives CDR1 LGHNA, CDR2 YNFKEQ. For the CDR3, the DNA is TGTGCCAGCAGCCAAGATGCAGGGGGACGGGGAAACTATGGCTACACCTTC. This translates into CASSQDAGGRGNYGYTF.

V usage is TRBV19 and J usage is TRBJ1-5; D gene uncertain. This CDR3 is 19 amino acids long. Germline V gene sequence: CDR1 LNHDA, CDR2 SQIVND (reference sequence). V was cut by 1 base and J by 0 bases, with 19 bases left in between. The CDR3 spells CASSIAPGWEDRSNQPQHF. In DNA form, the CDR3 reads TGTGCCAGTAGTATAGCCCCGGGCTGGGAGGACCGTAGCAATCAGCCCCAGCATTTT.

The sample holds a few counts of this clone. This rearrangement joins TRBV18 to TRBJ1-3, with D possibly being TRBD1 (5 bases). V shed 3 bases and J shed 2 bases, with 14 bases lying between them. Germline CDR1 and CDR2: KGHSH and LQKENI. CDR3 length: 16 amino acids. DNA for the CDR3: TGTGCCAGCTCACCCTTGGCCCAGGGAACTGGAAACACCATATATTTT. Protein sequence: CASSPLAQGTGNTIYF.

This clone was found a few times. The chain is built from TRBV6-2 or TRBV6-3 and TRBJ2-3; D possibly corresponds to TRBD2 (5 bases). The CDR3 loop spans 16 amino acids. Trimming removed 6 bases at V and 1 base at J, with 17 bases between. Germline CDR1 MNHEY, CDR2 SVGEGT. The chain's CDR3 is CASSPRAGLRTDTQYF. CDR3 in DNA: TGTGCCAGCAGCCCGCGCGCCGGACTTCGCACAGATACGCAGTATTTT.